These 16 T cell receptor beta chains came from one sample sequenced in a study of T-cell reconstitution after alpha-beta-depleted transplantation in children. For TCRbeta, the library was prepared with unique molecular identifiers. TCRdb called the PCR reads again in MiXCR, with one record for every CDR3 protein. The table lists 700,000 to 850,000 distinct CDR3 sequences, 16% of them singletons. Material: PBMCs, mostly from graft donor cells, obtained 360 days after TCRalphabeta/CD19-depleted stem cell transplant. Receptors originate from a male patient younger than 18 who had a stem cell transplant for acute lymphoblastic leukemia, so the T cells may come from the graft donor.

The CDR3 sequence is CASNRGDAYEQYF. DNA for the CDR3: TGCGCCAGCAACCGCGGGGATGCCTACGAGCAGTACTTC. This chain uses TRBV5-1 with TRBJ2-7; D is possibly TRBD2 (6 bases). Germline CDR1 reads SGHRS; CDR2 reads YFSETQ. V gave up 6 bases and J gave up 2 bases, with 12 bases separating them. CDR3 length equals 13 residues.

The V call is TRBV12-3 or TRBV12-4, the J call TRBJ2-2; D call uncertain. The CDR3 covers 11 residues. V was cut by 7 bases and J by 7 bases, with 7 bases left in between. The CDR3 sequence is CASNFGGELFF. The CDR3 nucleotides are TGTGCCAGCAATTTCGGCGGGGAGCTGTTTTTT.

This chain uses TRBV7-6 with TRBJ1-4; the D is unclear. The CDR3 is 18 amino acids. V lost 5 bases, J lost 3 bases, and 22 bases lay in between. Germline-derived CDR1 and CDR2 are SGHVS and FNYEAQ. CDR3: CASSPIGQSLPSNEKLFF. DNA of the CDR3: TGTGCCAGCAGCCCTATAGGGCAGTCCCTTCCATCTAATGAAAAACTGTTTTTT.

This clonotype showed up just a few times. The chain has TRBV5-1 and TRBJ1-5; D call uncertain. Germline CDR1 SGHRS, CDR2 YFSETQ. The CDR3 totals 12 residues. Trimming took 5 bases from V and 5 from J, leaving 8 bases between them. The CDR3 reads CASRRGYQPQHF. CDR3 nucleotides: TGCGCCAGCAGACGAGGGTATCAGCCCCAGCATTTT.

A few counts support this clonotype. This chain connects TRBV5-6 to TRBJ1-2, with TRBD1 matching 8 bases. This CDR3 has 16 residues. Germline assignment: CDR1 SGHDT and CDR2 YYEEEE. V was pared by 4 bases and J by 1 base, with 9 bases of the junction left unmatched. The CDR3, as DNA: TGTGCCAGCAGCCCCCCACAGGGGGTCGGTAACTATGGCTACACCTTC. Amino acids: CASSPPQGVGNYGYTF.

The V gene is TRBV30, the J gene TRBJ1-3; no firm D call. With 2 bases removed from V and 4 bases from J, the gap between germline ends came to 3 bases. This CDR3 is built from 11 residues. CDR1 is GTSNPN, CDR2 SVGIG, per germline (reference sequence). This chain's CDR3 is CAWSTGNTIYF. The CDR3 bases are TGTGCCTGGAGTACGGGAAACACCATATATTTT.

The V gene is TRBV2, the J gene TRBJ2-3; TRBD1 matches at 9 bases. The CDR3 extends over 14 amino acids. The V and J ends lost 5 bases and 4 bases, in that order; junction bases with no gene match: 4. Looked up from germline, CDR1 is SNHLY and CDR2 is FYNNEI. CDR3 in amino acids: CASSRDRVPDTQYF. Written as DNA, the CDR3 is TGTGCCAGCAGTCGGGACAGGGTCCCAGATACGCAGTATTTT.

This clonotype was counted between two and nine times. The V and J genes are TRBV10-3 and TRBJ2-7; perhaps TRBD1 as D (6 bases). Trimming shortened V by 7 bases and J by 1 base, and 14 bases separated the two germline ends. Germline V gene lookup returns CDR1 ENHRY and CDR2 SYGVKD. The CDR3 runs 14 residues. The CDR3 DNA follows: TGTGCCATCACAAGGGGGACGGTTTCCTACGAGCAGTACTTC. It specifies CAITRGTVSYEQYF.

The CDR3 DNA sequence: TGTGCCAGCAGCCGGGACGAAGAGACCCAGTACTTC. It encodes CASSRDEETQYF. V and J are TRBV12-3 or TRBV12-4 and TRBJ2-5; D might be TRBD1 or TRBD2, each matching 5 bases. V lost 6 bases to trimming and J lost 3 bases, with 8 bases between them. This CDR3 comprises 12 residues.

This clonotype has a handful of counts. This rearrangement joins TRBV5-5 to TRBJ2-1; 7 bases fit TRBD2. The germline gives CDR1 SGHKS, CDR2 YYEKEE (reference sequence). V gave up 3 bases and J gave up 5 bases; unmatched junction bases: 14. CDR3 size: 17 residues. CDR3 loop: CASSSMQLARINNEQFF. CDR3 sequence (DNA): TGTGCCAGCAGCTCGATGCAACTAGCGCGGATCAACAATGAGCAGTTCTTC.

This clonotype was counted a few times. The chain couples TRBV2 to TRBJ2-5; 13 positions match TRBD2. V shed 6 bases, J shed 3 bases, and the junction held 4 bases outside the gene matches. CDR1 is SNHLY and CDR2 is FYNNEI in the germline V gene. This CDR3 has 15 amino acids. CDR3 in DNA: TGTGCCAGCAGGAGACTAGCGGGAGGTAAAGAGACCCAGTACTTC. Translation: CASRRLAGGKETQYF.

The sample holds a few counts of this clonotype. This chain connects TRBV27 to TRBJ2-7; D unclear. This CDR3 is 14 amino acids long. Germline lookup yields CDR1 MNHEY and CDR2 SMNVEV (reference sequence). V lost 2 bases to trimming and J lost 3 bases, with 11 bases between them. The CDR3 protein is CASSLKGSFYEQYF. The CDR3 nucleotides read TGTGCCAGCAGTTTAAAGGGCAGCTTCTACGAGCAGTACTTC.

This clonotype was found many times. DNA of the CDR3: TGTGCCAGCAGCCCTGGCGGGAGAAAAATAACCGGGGAGCTGTTTTTT. It yields the protein CASSPGGRKITGELFF. The chain links TRBV9 to TRBJ2-2; TRBD2 matches at 7 bases. This CDR3 has 16 amino acids. Trimming removed 4 bases from V and 5 bases from J; junction bases left unmatched: 11. The germline V gene encodes CDR1 SGDLS and CDR2 YYNGEE.

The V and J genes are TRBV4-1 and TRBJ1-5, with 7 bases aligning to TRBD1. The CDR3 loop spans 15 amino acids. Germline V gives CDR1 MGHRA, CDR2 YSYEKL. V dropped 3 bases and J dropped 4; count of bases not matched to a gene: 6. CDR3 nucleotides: TGCGCCAGCAGCCAGATGGGACAGTTGAATCAGCCCCAGCATTTT. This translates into CASSQMGQLNQPQHF.

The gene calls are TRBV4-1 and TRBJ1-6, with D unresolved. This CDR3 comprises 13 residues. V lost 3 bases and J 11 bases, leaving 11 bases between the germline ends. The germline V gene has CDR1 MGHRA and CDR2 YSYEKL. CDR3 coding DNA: TGCGCCAGCAGCCAGGGAGAAAGGCCACCCCTCCACTTT. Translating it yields CASSQGERPPLHF.

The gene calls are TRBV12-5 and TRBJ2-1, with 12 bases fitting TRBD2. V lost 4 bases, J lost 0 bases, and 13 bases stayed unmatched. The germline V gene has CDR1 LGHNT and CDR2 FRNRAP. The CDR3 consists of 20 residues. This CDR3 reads CASGSTLGLAGRRSYNEQFF. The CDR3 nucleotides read TGTGCTAGTGGTTCAACCCTCGGACTAGCGGGACGCCGCTCCTACAATGAGCAGTTCTTC.